The clone carrying this T cell receptor (beta chain) was seen a few times. The entry originates in a study of T cells after yellow fever vaccination. Each CDR3 protein gets one entry after TCRdb re-called the 5' RACE reads with MiXCR. The data contain about 500,000 distinct CDR3 sequences, approximately 16% of them singletons. The CDR3 is 13 amino acids. V is TRBV12-3 or TRBV12-4 and J is TRBJ1-1, with D uncertain. Sequencing was performed on PBMCs, taken 4 to 6 days after the first yellow fever vaccination. The TCR was taken from a man aged 18 to 30 who received the YFV17D yellow fever vaccine. The CDR3 bases are TGTGCACACACCCAACGAGTCCCAGGTGTAGCTTTCTTT. This sequence encodes CAHTQRVPGVAFF.